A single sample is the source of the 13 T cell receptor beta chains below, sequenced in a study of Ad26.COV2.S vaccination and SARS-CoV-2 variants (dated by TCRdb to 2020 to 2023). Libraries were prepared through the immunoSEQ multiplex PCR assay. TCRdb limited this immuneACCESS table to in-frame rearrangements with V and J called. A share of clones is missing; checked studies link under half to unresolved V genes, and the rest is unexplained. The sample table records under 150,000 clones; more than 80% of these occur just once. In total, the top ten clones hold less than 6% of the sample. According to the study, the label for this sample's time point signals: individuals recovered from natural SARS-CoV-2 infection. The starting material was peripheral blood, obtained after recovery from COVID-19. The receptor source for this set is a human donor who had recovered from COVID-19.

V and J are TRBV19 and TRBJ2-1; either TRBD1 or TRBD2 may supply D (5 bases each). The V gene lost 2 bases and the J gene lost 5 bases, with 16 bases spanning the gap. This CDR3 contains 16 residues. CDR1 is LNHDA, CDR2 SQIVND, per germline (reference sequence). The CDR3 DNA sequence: TGTGCCAGTAGTATAACAGCAGGGCTGGGGGACAATGAGCAGTTCTTC. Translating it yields CASSITAGLGDNEQFF.

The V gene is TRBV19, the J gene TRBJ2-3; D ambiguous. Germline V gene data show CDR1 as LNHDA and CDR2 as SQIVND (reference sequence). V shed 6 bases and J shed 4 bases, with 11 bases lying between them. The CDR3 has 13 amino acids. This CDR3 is CASRALSADTQYF. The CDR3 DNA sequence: TGTGCCAGTAGGGCCCTGTCCGCAGATACGCAGTATTTT.

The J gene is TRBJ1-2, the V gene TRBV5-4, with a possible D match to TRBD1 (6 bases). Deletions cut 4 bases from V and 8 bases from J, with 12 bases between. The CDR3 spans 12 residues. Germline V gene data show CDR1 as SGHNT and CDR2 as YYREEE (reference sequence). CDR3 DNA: TGTGCCAGCAGCCGGGGGGGCCAGGGCTACACCTTC. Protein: CASSRGGQGYTF.

CDR3 DNA: TGTGCCAGCAGTGAAAGGGGTAGGATCACTGAAGCTTTCTTT. Its protein is CASSERGRITEAFF. The chain joins TRBV6-1 to TRBJ1-1, with D perhaps TRBD1 (5 bases). The CDR3 sequence is 14 residues long. Trimming stripped 2 bases from V and 4 bases from J, with 11 bases between. Germline V CDR1 and CDR2: MNHNS, SASEGT.

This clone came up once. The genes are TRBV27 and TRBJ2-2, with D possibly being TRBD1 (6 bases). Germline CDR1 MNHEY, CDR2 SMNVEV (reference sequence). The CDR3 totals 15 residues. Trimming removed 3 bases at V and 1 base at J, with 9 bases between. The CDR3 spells CASSFDRLNTGELFF. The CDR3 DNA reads TGTGCCAGCAGTTTCGACAGGTTGAACACCGGGGAGCTGTTTTTT.

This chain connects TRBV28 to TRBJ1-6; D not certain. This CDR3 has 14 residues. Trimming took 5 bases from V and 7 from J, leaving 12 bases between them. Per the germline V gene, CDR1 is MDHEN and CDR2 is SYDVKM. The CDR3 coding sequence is TGTGCCAGCAGTCTTCAGGCGGTGAATTCACCCCTCCACTTT. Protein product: CASSLQAVNSPLHF.

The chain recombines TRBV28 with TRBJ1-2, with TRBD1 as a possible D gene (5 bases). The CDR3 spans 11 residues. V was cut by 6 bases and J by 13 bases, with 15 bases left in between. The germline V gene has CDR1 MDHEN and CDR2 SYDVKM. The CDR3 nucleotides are TGTGCCAGCAGCTATACTGACAGTCGCACCTTC. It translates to CASSYTDSRTF.

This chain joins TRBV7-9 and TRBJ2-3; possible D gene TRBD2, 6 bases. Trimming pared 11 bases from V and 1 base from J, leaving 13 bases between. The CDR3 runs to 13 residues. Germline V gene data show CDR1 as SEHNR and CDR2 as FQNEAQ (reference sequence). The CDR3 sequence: CAAGRGGTDTQYF. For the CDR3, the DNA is TGTGCCGCCGGGCGGGGAGGCACAGATACGCAGTATTTT.

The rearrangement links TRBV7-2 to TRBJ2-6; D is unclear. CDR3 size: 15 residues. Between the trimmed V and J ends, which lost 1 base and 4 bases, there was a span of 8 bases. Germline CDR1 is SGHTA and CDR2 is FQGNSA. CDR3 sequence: CASSLEQFGANVLTF. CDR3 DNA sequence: TGTGCCAGCAGCTTAGAACAGTTCGGGGCCAACGTCCTGACTTTC. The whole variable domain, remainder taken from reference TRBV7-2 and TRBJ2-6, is GAGVSQSPSNKVTEKGKDVELRCDPISGHTALYWYRQSLGQGLEFLIYFQGNSAPDKSGLPSDRFSAERTGGSVSTLTIQRTQQEDSAVYLCASSLEQFGANVLTFGAGSRLTVL.

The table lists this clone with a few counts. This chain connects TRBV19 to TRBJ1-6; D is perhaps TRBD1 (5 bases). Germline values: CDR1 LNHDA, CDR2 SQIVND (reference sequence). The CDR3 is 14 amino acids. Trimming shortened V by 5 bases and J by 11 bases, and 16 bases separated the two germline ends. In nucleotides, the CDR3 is TGTGCCAGTAGTGTTACAGGCGTTGCAACACCCCTCCACTTT. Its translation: CASSVTGVATPLHF. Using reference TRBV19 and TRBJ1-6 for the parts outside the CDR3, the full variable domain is DGGITQSPKYLFRKEGQNVTLSCEQNLNHDAMYWYRQDPGQGLRLIYYSQIVNDFQKGDIAEGYSVSREKKESFPLTVTSAQKNPTAFYLCASSVTGVATPLHFGNGTRLTVT.

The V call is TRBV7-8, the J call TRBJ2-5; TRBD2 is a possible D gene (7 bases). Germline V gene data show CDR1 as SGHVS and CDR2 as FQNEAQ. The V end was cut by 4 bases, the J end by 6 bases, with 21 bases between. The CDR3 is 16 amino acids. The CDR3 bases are TGTGCCAGCAGCTCCACCCCCACAGGGAGGGGGAAGACCCAGTACTTC. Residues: CASSSTPTGRGKTQYF. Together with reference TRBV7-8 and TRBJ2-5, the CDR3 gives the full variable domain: GAGVSQSPRYKVAKRGQDVALRCDPISGHVSLFWYQQALGQGPEFLTYFQNEAQLDKSGLPSDRFFAERPEGSVSTLKIQRTQQEDSAVYLCASSSTPTGRGKTQYFGPGTRLLVL.

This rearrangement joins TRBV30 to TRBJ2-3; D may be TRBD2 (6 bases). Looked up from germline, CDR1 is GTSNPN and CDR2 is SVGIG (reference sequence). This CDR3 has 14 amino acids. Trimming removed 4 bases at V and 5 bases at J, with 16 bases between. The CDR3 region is CAWTRGGDGDTQYF. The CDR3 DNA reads TGTGCCTGGACCCGAGGCGGGGACGGAGATACGCAGTATTTT.

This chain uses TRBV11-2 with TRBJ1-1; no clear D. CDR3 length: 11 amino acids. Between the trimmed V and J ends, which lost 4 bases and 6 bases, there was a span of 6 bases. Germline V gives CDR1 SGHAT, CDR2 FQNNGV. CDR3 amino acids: CASSSRAEAFF. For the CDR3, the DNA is TGTGCCAGCAGCTCTCGAGCTGAAGCTTTCTTT.